A selection of T cell receptor beta chains follows, all from one sample in a study of cytomegalovirus exposure and HLA in healthy donors. TCRdb's copy holds only in-frame clones and misses some; the assay was immunoSEQ multiplex PCR. The data show 100,000 to 150,000 clones, approximately 77% seen once. The sequenced sample was PBMCs. All receptors come from a woman in her thirties or forties in good health and CMV-seronegative. CDR3s include the opening cysteine and the closing phenylalanine or tryptophan. Fields, in order: J gene, clone size, D gene, V gene, CDR3 DNA, CDR3 protein. A D gene is named only where the DNA matches it firmly. Some rows mark clone size as missing; the rest say once, few, many or name a class of expanded clone.

>TRBJ2-3|-|-|TRBV7-9
TGTGCCAGCAGTAAACTAGCAGATAGCACAGATACGCAGTATTTT
CASSKLADSTDTQYF
>TRBJ1-3|few|TRBD1|TRBV5-1
TGCGCCAGCAGCCGGACTACAGGGGAGCGTGGAAACACCATATATTTT
CASSRTTGERGNTIYF
>TRBJ2-6|few|-|TRBV19
TGTGCCAGTAGTACTTTCTCTGGGGCCAACGTCCTGACTTTC
CASSTFSGANVLTF
>TRBJ2-7|few|-|TRBV5-1
TGCGCCAGCAGATCAGTGACCCAAACGGGCGAGCAGTACTTC
CASRSVTQTGEQYF
>TRBJ1-2|-|-|TRBV19
TGTGCCAGTCACCCTGGACAGAGGGTGTATGGCTACACCTTC
CASHPGQRVYGYTF
>TRBJ1-4|-|-|TRBV4-2
TGTGCCAGCAGCCAAGCTAAGGAGACAACTAATGAAAAACTGTTTTTT
CASSQAKETTNEKLFF
>TRBJ2-5|-|-|TRBV7-8
TGTGCCAGCAGCTTAATATTTGTCAGGCAAGAGACCCAGTACTTC
CASSLIFVRQETQYF
>TRBJ1-1|-|-|TRBV25-1
TGTGCCAGCAGTGACTCCCCTGGAGGACCAAGCACTGAAGCTTTCTTT
CASSDSPGGPSTEAFF
>TRBJ2-6|-|TRBD1|TRBV5-1
TGCGCCAGCAGCTCGACAGGGACGGGGGCCAACGTCCTGACTTTC
CASSSTGTGANVLTF
>TRBJ1-4|-|TRBD1|TRBV28
TGTGCCAGCAGTTTAGCCCTTGGACAGGGAGAAAAACTGTTTTTT
CASSLALGQGEKLFF
>TRBJ1-2|-|TRBD1|TRBV11-2
TGTGCCAGCAGCTTAGGGGACAGTCGAAAGGGCTACACCTTC
CASSLGDSRKGYTF
>TRBJ1-5|-|TRBD1|TRBV9
TGTGCCAGCAGGCCTTTGACAGGGGGCGATCAGCCCCAGCATTTT
CASRPLTGGDQPQHF
>TRBJ1-5|once|-|TRBV5-4
TGTGCCAGCAGCTTGGGGCGGGACAATCAGCCCCAGCATTTT
CASSLGRDNQPQHF
>TRBJ2-5|-|TRBD1|TRBV29-1
TGCAGCGTTGCTCCTGGACAGGGGGGCGAGACCCAGTACTTC
CSVAPGQGGETQYF
>TRBJ1-1|-|-|TRBV19
TGTGCCAGTACTACTGAGAACTATCAGAACACTGAAGCTTTCTTT
CASTTENYQNTEAFF
>TRBJ2-7|-|-|TRBV5-1
TGCGCCAGCAGCCCACACGGGGGCTCCTACGAGCAGTACTTC
CASSPHGGSYEQYF
>TRBJ2-5|-|TRBD2|TRBV5-1
TGCGCCAGCAGCCCCTCCCCAGCGGGGGGGCTGGAGACCCAGTACTTC
CASSPSPAGGLETQYF
>TRBJ2-7|-|TRBD1|TRBV6-5
TGTGCCAGCAGTTACCTGGACAGGCCACACGAGCAGTACTTC
CASSYLDRPHEQYF
>TRBJ2-5|-|-|TRBV6-5
TGTGCCAGCAAAATGGGTCTTGGGGGGAAGAGGACCCAGTACTTC
CASKMGLGGKRTQYF
>TRBJ2-2|-|TRBD1|TRBV27
TGTGCCAGCAGAAGACCGACAGGGTCGAACACCGGGGAGCTGTTTTTT
CASRRPTGSNTGELFF
>TRBJ2-3|-|TRBD2|TRBV2
TGTGCCAGCAGGTTACTAGCGGGCGGCCGAGGTAGCACAGATACGCAGTATTTT
CASRLLAGGRGSTDTQYF
>TRBJ1-1|-|TRBD1|TRBV5-1
TGCGCCAGCAGCGAACAGGGGGCGAACACTGAAGCTTTCTTT
CASSEQGANTEAFF
>TRBJ1-2|-|-|TRBV18
TGTGCCAGCTCACAGGACATTGGCTACACCTTC
CASSQDIGYTF
>TRBJ1-1|-|TRBD1|TRBV27
TGTGCCAGCAGTTTAACAGGGGACACTGAAGCTTTCTTT
CASSLTGDTEAFF
>TRBJ1-6|-|TRBD1|TRBV5-4
TGTGCCAGCAGCCAGGGACAGTCTGATTCACCCCTCCACTTT
CASSQGQSDSPLHF
>TRBJ1-1|-|-|TRBV28
TGTGCCAGCAGCCTTTTGAACACTGAAGCTTTCTTT
CASSLLNTEAFF
>TRBJ1-6|-|-|TRBV28
TGTGCCAGCAGCCCTAGACTTGGGAATTCACCCCTCCACTTT
CASSPRLGNSPLHF
>TRBJ1-2|-|-|TRBV7-9
TGTGCCAGCAGCTCCTCGGACTATGGCTACACCTTC
CASSSSDYGYTF
>TRBJ2-5|-|-|TRBV29-1
TGCAGCCTTAAGTCGGGTCTAAGGGAGACCCAGTACTTC
CSLKSGLRETQYF
>TRBJ1-6|few|TRBD1|TRBV7-2
TGTGCCAGCAGCTTTCGAAGGGACAGGGGCTCTTCACCCCTCCACTTT
CASSFRRDRGSSPLHF
>TRBJ2-3|-|-|TRBV7-9
TGTGCCAGCACCAAGGAGTTTCCTAGCACAGATACGCAGTATTTT
CASTKEFPSTDTQYF
>TRBJ1-1|-|TRBD1|TRBV7-3
TGTGCCAGCAGCTTAACCCGGGACAGTCAAGGGACTGAAGCTTTCTTT
CASSLTRDSQGTEAFF
>TRBJ2-7|-|-|TRBV7-9
TGTGCCAGCAGACGGGATTACGAGCAGTACTTC
CASRRDYEQYF
>TRBJ1-4|-|-|TRBV11-2
TGTGCCAGCAGCTCCCCTAGACAGCCAAAACTGTTTTTT
CASSSPRQPKLFF
>TRBJ1-6|-|TRBD1|TRBV18
TGTGCCAGCTCACCCTTCGGGGGACAGGGGGATTCTAATTCACCCCTCCACTTT
CASSPFGGQGDSNSPLHF
>TRBJ2-7|-|-|TRBV10-2
TGCGCCAGCACTATACCAGGGTACGAGCAGTACTTC
CASTIPGYEQYF
>TRBJ2-2|-|-|TRBV7-7
TGTGCTAGCAGCTTGGCGCGGGCGACTACCGGGGAGCTGTTTTTT
CASSLARATTGELFF
>TRBJ1-2|-|TRBD1|TRBV6-1
TGTGCCAGCAGCCCCCTACAGGGGGCGACGTATGGCTACACCTTC
CASSPLQGATYGYTF
>TRBJ2-5|-|TRBD2|TRBV9
TGTGCCAGCAGTCCTTCGACTAGCCTACAAGAGGGGACCCAGTACTTC
CASSPSTSLQEGTQYF
>TRBJ2-3|few|-|TRBV19
TGTGCCGCCGATAGCGGTGCAGATACGCAGTATTTT
CAADSGADTQYF
>TRBJ1-5|-|TRBD1|TRBV10-3
TGTGCCATCAGTGAGGACAGGGTTTGGCCCCAGCATTTT
CAISEDRVWPQHF
>TRBJ1-2|-|-|TRBV5-6
TGTGCCAGCAGCTTTGACAGGCGATTAAGGGGCTACACCTTC
CASSFDRRLRGYTF
>TRBJ2-7|-|-|TRBV5-6
TGTGCCAGCAGCCCACGGAGGAGCTCCTACGAGCAGTACTTC
CASSPRRSSYEQYF